This T cell receptor (beta chain) is from a study of T cell repertoires in cytomegalovirus infection. Study context: In the study, CMV epitopes included recently identified HLA-C-restricted and well-studied HLA-B-restricted ones.

Looked up from germline, CDR1 is SGHNT and CDR2 is YENEEA. Trimming took 5 bases from V and 6 from J, leaving 11 bases between them. The CDR3 totals 13 residues. For this clonotype: Its antigen remains unidentified.

TCRdb called the reads again in MiXCR, with one record for every CDR3 protein. The profile shows roughly 19,000 distinct CDR3 sequences, 35% to 45% of them singletons. This chain connects TRBV11-3 to TRBJ1-3; tentative D call: TRBD1 (5 bases). The starting material was CD8+ T cells from cultured PBMCs, obtained from culture after CMV antigen stimulation. This TCR was recovered from a human donor in good health (CMV status not recorded). Some clones in this sample may be carry-over from other donors' samples. CDR3 amino acids: CASSLGTSNTIYF. In DNA form, the CDR3 reads TGTGCCAGCAGCCTCGGGACGTCAAACACCATATATTTT.